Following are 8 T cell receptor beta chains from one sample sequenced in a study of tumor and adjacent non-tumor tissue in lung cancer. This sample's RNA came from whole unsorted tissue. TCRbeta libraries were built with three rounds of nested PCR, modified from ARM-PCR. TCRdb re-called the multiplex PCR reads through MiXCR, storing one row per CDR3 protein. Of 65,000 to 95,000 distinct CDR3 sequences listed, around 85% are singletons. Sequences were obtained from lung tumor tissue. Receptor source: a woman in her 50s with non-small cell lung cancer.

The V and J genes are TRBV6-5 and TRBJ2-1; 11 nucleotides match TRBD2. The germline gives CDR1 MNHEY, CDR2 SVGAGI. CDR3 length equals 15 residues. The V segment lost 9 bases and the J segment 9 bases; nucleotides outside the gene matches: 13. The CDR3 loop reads CARRTRTSGSGEQFF. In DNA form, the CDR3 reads TGTGCCAGAAGAACCCGGACTAGCGGGTCGGGTGAGCAGTTCTTC.

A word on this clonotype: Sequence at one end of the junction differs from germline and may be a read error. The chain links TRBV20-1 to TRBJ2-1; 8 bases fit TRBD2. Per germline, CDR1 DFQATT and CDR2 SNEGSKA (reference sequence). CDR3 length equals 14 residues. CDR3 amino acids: CSVRGIAGYNEQFF. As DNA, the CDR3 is TGCAGTGTTAGAGGCATAGCGGGATACAATGAGCAGTTCTTC.

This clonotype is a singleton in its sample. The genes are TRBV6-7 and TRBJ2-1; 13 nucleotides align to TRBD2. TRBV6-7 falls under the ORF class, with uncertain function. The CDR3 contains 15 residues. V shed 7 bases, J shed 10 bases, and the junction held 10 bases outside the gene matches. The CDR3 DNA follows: TGTGCCAGCAATTTTAGGACTAGCGGGAGAGAAGAGCAGTTCTTC. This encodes CASNFRTSGREEQFF.

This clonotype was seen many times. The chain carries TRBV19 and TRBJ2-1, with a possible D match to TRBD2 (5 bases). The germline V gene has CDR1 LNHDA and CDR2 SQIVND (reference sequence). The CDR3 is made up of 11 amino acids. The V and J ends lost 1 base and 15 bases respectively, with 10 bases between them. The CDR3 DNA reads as TGTGCCAGTAGTATAGCGGACTTGCTGTTCTTC. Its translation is CASSIADLLFF.

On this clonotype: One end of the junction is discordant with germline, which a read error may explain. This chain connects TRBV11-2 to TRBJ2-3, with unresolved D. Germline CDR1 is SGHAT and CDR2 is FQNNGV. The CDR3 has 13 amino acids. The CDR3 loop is CVSRPTASDTQYF. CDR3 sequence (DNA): TGTGTCAGCCGTCCCACCGCCTCAGACACGCAGTATTTT. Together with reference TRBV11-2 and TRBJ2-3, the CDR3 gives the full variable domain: EAGVAQSPRYKIIEKRQSVAFWCNPISGHATLYWYQQILGQGPKLLIQFQNNGVVDDSQLPKDRFSAERLKGVDSTLKIQPAKLEDSAVYLCVSRPTASDTQYFGPGTRLTVL.

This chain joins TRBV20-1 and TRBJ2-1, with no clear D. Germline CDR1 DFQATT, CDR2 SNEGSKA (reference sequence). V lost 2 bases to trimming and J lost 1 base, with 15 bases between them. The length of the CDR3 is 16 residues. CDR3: CSARNRGARSYNEQFF. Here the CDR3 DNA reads TGCAGTGCTAGAAATCGCGGCGCCCGTTCCTACAATGAGCAGTTCTTC.

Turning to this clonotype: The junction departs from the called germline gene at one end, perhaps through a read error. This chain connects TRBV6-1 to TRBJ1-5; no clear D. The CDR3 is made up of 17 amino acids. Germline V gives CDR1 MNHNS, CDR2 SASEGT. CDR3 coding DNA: TGTGCCAGCAGAGATTTCCAGATTACCTATAGCAGTCAGCCCCAGCATTTT. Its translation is CASRDFQITYSSQPQHF.

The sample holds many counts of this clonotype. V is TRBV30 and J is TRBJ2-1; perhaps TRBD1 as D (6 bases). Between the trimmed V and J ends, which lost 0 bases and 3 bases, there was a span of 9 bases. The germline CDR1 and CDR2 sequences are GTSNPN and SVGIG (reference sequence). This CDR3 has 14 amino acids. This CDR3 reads CAWSVTGHYNEQFF. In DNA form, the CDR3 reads TGTGCCTGGAGTGTAACGGGACACTACAATGAGCAGTTCTTC.